Each of the 14 T cell receptor beta chains below was sequenced from the same sample in a study of blood T cell repertoires in COVID-19. Some clones are missing from TCRdb's copy, which holds only in-frame ones; the method was immunoSEQ multiplex PCR. The sample records 180,000 or so clones, more than 80% being singletons. Sequenced input: peripheral blood. These receptor sequences come from a woman aged 40 to 50 with COVID-19, enrolled during active disease.

CDR3 protein: CASSPTGPWGGGETQYF. CDR3 in DNA: TGTGCCAGTAGTCCTACCGGTCCGTGGGGGGGCGGAGAGACCCAGTACTTC. The V and J genes are TRBV19 and TRBJ2-5; perhaps TRBD2 as D (7 bases). V was cut by 5 bases and J by 4 bases, with 23 bases left in between. Germline CDR1 and CDR2: LNHDA and SQIVND (reference sequence). The CDR3 sequence is 17 residues long.

The chain links TRBV7-2 to TRBJ1-6, with D unclear. V dropped 1 base and J dropped 5 bases, with 6 bases sitting between them. Germline CDR1 is SGHTA and CDR2 is FQGNSA. The CDR3 is made up of 14 amino acids. This chain's CDR3 is CASSLGGDNSPLHF. The CDR3, as DNA: TGTGCCAGCAGCTTAGGAGGAGATAATTCACCCCTCCACTTT.

The chain links TRBV30 to TRBJ1-6, with TRBD1 matching 8 bases. V lost 1 base to trimming and J lost 5 bases; unmatched junction nucleotides: 1. Germline CDR1 reads GTSNPN; CDR2 reads SVGIG (reference sequence). The CDR3 is 14 residues long. CDR3: CAWSGTGNNSPLHF. For the CDR3, the DNA is TGTGCCTGGAGTGGGACAGGGAATAATTCACCCCTCCACTTT. The full variable domain, its missing parts supplied by reference TRBV30 and TRBJ1-6, is SQTIHQWPATLVQPVGSPLSLECTVEGTSNPNLYWYRQAAGRGLQLLFYSVGIGQISSEVPQNLSASRPQDRQFILSSKKLLLSDSGFYLCAWSGTGNNSPLHFGNGTRLTVT.

The CDR3 region has the DNA TGCGCCAGCAGCAGGGGGGTAGCGGGAGATAATGAGCAGTTCTTC. Translation gives CASSRGVAGDNEQFF. The chain is built from TRBV5-1 and TRBJ2-1; 9 bases map to TRBD2. Germline V lookup: CDR1 SGHRS, CDR2 YFSETQ. Unmatched junction bases numbered 9, after V lost 4 bases and J lost 7 bases. This CDR3 has 15 amino acids.

V usage is TRBV5-4 and J usage is TRBJ2-3, with 10 bases fitting TRBD2. Germline loops: CDR1 SGHNT, CDR2 YYREEE (reference sequence). CDR3 length: 15 residues. V shed 6 bases and J 3 bases; nucleotides not matched to a gene: 7. CDR3 DNA sequence: TGTGCCAGCACCCCCCTGACTAGCGGGACAGATACGCAGTATTTT. Translation gives CASTPLTSGTDTQYF.

As DNA, the CDR3 is TGCGCCAGCAGCCAGGACGGGAAAATGGCTGATGGCTACACCTTC. As protein: CASSQDGKMADGYTF. This chain joins TRBV5-1 and TRBJ1-2; no clear D gene. The germline gives CDR1 SGHRS, CDR2 YFSETQ. The CDR3 extends over 15 amino acids. V gave up 4 bases and J gave up 6 bases, with 19 bases separating them.

The chain has TRBV7-3 and TRBJ2-6; 8 bases fit TRBD1. The CDR3 sequence is 16 residues long. Germline loops: CDR1 SGHTA, CDR2 FQGTGA. The V segment lost 6 bases and the J segment 5 bases; nucleotides outside the gene matches: 9. CDR3 in DNA: TGTGCCAGCAGTAAGACAGGGGACATAAGGGCCAACGTCCTGACTTTC. Encoded protein: CASSKTGDIRANVLTF.

The genes are TRBV18 and TRBJ1-1; tentatively, D is TRBD1 (5 bases). The CDR3 consists of 15 residues. Germline-derived CDR1 and CDR2 are KGHSH and LQKENI. V was cut by 2 bases and J by 4 bases, with 14 bases left in between. The CDR3 region is CASSPFGQGSTEAFF. In DNA, the CDR3 is TGTGCCAGCTCACCATTTGGTCAGGGTTCCACTGAAGCTTTCTTT.

The V call is TRBV7-9, the J call TRBJ1-2; 10 bases are a match to TRBD1. CDR3 length: 15 amino acids. After removal of 3 bases from V and 4 bases from J, the junction contained 5 bases not matched to a gene. Germline CDR1 SEHNR, CDR2 FQNEAQ (reference sequence). The CDR3 region is CASSFSTGGFYGYTF. For the CDR3, the DNA is TGTGCCAGCAGCTTCTCGACAGGGGGCTTCTATGGCTACACCTTC.

This chain connects TRBV19 to TRBJ2-5; 7 bases match TRBD1. The CDR3 loop spans 13 amino acids. Germline lookup yields CDR1 LNHDA and CDR2 SQIVND (reference sequence). Trimming cost V 6 bases and J 2 bases; bases outside gene matches: 3. CDR3 in amino acids: CASSPRGQETQYF. CDR3 in DNA: TGTGCCAGTAGCCCCAGGGGGCAAGAGACCCAGTACTTC. The full variable domain, in which reference TRBV19 and TRBJ2-5 provide the parts outside the CDR3, is DGGITQSPKYLFRKEGQNVTLSCEQNLNHDAMYWYRQDPGQGLRLIYYSQIVNDFQKGDIAEGYSVSREKKESFPLTVTSAQKNPTAFYLCASSPRGQETQYFGPGTRLLVL.

This chain joins TRBV5-5 and TRBJ1-5; D may be TRBD1 (6 bases). The CDR3 extends over 13 amino acids. Trimming shortened V by 4 bases and J by 9 bases, and 14 bases separated the two germline ends. Germline CDR1 and CDR2: SGHKS and YYEKEE (reference sequence). The CDR3 is CASSPGGGGPQHF. As DNA, the CDR3 is TGTGCCAGCAGCCCTGGGGGCGGCGGGCCCCAGCATTTT.

In nucleotides, the CDR3 is TGCAGCGTTGAAGGATTAGCGGCTGGGGGTAACAATGAGCAGTTCTTC. This translates into CSVEGLAAGGNNEQFF. V is TRBV29-1 and J is TRBJ2-1; possible D gene TRBD2, 6 bases. From germline, CDR1 is SQVTM and CDR2 ANQGSEA. This CDR3 has 16 amino acids. The ends were cut back, 1 base at V and 5 bases at J, with 18 bases in the middle.

The genes are TRBV18 and TRBJ1-1; TRBD1 aligns across 8 bases. The CDR3 loop spans 14 amino acids. Germline CDR1 KGHSH, CDR2 LQKENI. V gave up 5 bases and J gave up 4 bases; unmatched junction bases: 6. CDR3 nucleotide sequence: TGTGCCAGCTCATCCGACAGGGGAGGCACTGAAGCTTTCTTT. Amino acid sequence: CASSSDRGGTEAFF.

This chain joins TRBV5-4 and TRBJ2-1; 8 bases are shared with TRBD1. Trimming cost V 2 bases and J 4 bases; bases outside gene matches: 2. The V gene's germline CDR1 is SGHNT and CDR2 YYREEE (reference sequence). CDR3 length: 14 residues. The CDR3 sequence: CASSFDRGYNEQFF. CDR3 DNA sequence: TGTGCCAGCAGCTTCGACAGGGGATACAATGAGCAGTTCTTC.